This T cell receptor (beta chain) was recorded in a study of T cell repertoires in cytomegalovirus infection. Study-wide results and caveats: The study identified carriers of CMV plus the relevant HLA from cumulative public TCR beta family frequency. In two of eight donors, the top clonotype was HLA-C-restricted CMV-specific.

This clonotype was detected only a few times. Its antigen remains unidentified. TCRdb itself ran the reads through MiXCR, one entry per CDR3 protein. Of roughly 230,000 distinct CDR3 sequences in the sample, more than 15% are singletons; the top ten hold about 45%. Trimming shortened V by 2 bases and J by 5 bases, and 11 bases separated the two germline ends. The CDR3 sequence is 14 residues long. Germline lookup yields CDR1 SGHNT and CDR2 YYREEE (reference sequence). This sequence originates from a human donor in good health (CMV status not recorded). Some clones in this sample may be carry-over from other donors' samples. This sequence joins TRBV5-4 and TRBJ2-4; the D gene is possibly TRBD1 (5 bases). The sample consisted of CD8+ T cells from PBMCs. The CDR3: CASSFEDNENIQYF. In DNA form, the CDR3 reads TGTGCCAGCAGCTTCGAGGACAATGAAAACATTCAGTACTTC.